Each of the 32 T cell receptor beta chains below was sequenced from the same sample in a study of blood T cell repertoires in COVID-19. Using immunoSEQ multiplex PCR, the repertoire was profiled, and TCRdb retains in-frame clones only, with some absent. The table includes fewer than 300,000 clones, approximately 90% detected once. The sample was peripheral blood. These receptors all stem from a man aged 25-40 years with acute or convalescent COVID-19.

This sequence joins TRBV5-1 and TRBJ1-4; D ambiguous. Looked up from germline, CDR1 is SGHRS and CDR2 is YFSETQ. This CDR3 has 15 amino acids. Trimming left V 4 bases short and J 4 bases short, with 14 bases between. CDR3 coding DNA: TGCGCCAGCAGCCCTGGATCAGCGCTTAATGAAAAACTGTTTTTT. Translating it yields CASSPGSALNEKLFF.

The genes are TRBV6-1 and TRBJ1-4, with TRBD1 matching 7 bases. The V and J ends lost 2 bases and 10 bases, in that order; junction bases with no gene match: 10. There are 15 residues in the CDR3. Germline V lookup: CDR1 MNHNS, CDR2 SASEGT. Written as DNA, the CDR3 is TGTGCCAGCAGTGAAATGGGACAGCCTAGGGCAAAACTGTTTTTT. Translating gives CASSEMGQPRAKLFF.

This chain links TRBV28 with TRBJ1-5, with no clear D. CDR3 size: 12 residues. The V and J ends lost 5 bases and 5 bases respectively, with 7 bases between them. The germline gives CDR1 MDHEN, CDR2 SYDVKM. CDR3 nucleotide sequence: TGTGCCAGCAGTCTCCCCCATCAGCCCCAGCATTTT. Translating it yields CASSLPHQPQHF.

The J gene is TRBJ1-6, the V gene TRBV10-2, with 7 bases that match TRBD1. V lost 0 bases and J lost 0; bases outside the gene matches: 11. The V gene's germline CDR1 is WSHSY and CDR2 SAAADI. The CDR3 is made up of 20 amino acids. In DNA form, the CDR3 reads TGCGCCAGCAGTGAGTCAGCCTTCCGACAGGGAAACTCCTATAATTCACCCCTCCACTTT. Protein sequence: CASSESAFRQGNSYNSPLHF.

The chain couples TRBV6-5 to TRBJ1-4; the match to TRBD1 covers 10 bases. This CDR3 contains 15 residues. The V segment lost 5 bases and the J segment 8 bases; nucleotides outside the gene matches: 8. Per the germline V gene, CDR1 is MNHEY and CDR2 is SVGAGI. The CDR3 sequence is CASSSIGQGDEKLFF. The CDR3 nucleotides are TGTGCCAGCAGTAGTATCGGACAGGGGGACGAAAAACTGTTTTTT.

The V call is TRBV9, the J call TRBJ2-1; possibly TRBD1 for D (5 bases). CDR1 and CDR2 from the germline V gene are SGDLS and YYNGEE. Trimming took 4 bases from V and 2 from J, leaving 16 bases between them. The CDR3 runs 16 residues. DNA for the CDR3: TGTGCCAGCAGCACTCATGGGGCGGCAACCTACAATGAGCAGTTCTTC. Translating gives CASSTHGAATYNEQFF.

Only one count was recorded for this clone. The J gene is TRBJ2-1, the V gene TRBV5-1; 7 bases map to TRBD2. Germline trimming cut 0 bases from V and 2 bases from J; bases unmatched to any gene: 5. The germline gives CDR1 SGHRS, CDR2 YFSETQ. CDR3 length: 16 residues. The DNA of the CDR3 is TGCGCCAGCAGCTTGGCCGGGGGGAGAACCTACAATGAGCAGTTCTTC. Its translation: CASSLAGGRTYNEQFF.

The chain has TRBV4-1 and TRBJ2-1; D unclear. The V end was cut by 3 bases, the J end by 8 bases, with 5 bases between. The germline V gene encodes CDR1 MGHRA and CDR2 YSYEKL. CDR3 length equals 11 residues. As DNA, the CDR3 is TGCGCCAGCAGCCAGAGTGATGAGCAGTTCTTC. As protein: CASSQSDEQFF.

Only one count was recorded for this clone. One end of the junction does not line up with germline, which may come from a read error. The chain has TRBV7-7 and TRBJ2-5, with 14 bases lining up with TRBD2. The germline V gene has CDR1 SSHAT and CDR2 FNYEAQ (reference sequence). The CDR3 consists of 17 residues. CDR3 protein: CASSPGTSGGLRETQYF. DNA of the CDR3: TGTGCTAGCAGCCCAGGGACTAGCGGGGGCCTACGGGAGACCCAGTACTTC.

CDR3 nucleotide sequence: TGTGCCAGCAGCTTAGTATCGGGGGCAGATACGCAGTATTTT. This gives the protein CASSLVSGADTQYF. The chain uses TRBV7-3 and TRBJ2-3; D is possibly TRBD2 (6 bases). V dropped 2 bases and J dropped 4 bases, with 10 bases sitting between them. This CDR3 contains 14 residues. Looked up from germline, CDR1 is SGHTA and CDR2 is FQGTGA.

CDR3 in DNA: TGTGCCAGCAGCATCAGGACAGGGGAAAGGAGCGAGCAGTACTTC. Translation gives CASSIRTGERSEQYF. The chain uses TRBV7-9 and TRBJ2-7, with 9 bases lining up with TRBD1. Germline loops: CDR1 SEHNR, CDR2 FQNEAQ (reference sequence). The V gene end was trimmed by 5 bases and the J gene end by 6 bases; junction bases not matched to a gene: 11. The length of the CDR3 is 15 residues. Based on the CDR3 plus reference TRBV7-9 and TRBJ2-7, the full variable domain is DTGVSQNPRHKITKRGQNVTFRCDPISEHNRLYWYRQTLGQGPEFLTYFQNEAQLEKSRLLSDRFSAERPKGSFSTLEIQRTEQGDSAMYLCASSIRTGERSEQYFGPGTRLTVT.

This clone has only a few counts. V gene TRBV7-8 combines with J gene TRBJ1-2; 8 bases map to TRBD1. J lost 7 bases, V lost 5 bases, and 9 bases had no gene match. The CDR3 extends over 14 amino acids. The germline V gene has CDR1 SGHVS and CDR2 FQNEAQ. The CDR3 DNA reads as TGTGCCAGCAGCATATCTCAGGGGGCGCTTGGCTACACCTTC. This translates into CASSISQGALGYTF.

The CDR3 DNA reads as TGTGCCTGTGGGAGCTCGCCGGCGTTCCCGGGCTACACCTTC. Its translation: CACGSSPAFPGYTF. J is TRBJ1-2 and V is TRBV19; no definite D call. Germline values: CDR1 LNHDA, CDR2 SQIVND (reference sequence). This CDR3 has 14 amino acids. Trimming shortened V by 11 bases and J by 8 bases, and 24 bases separated the two germline ends. Supplemented by reference TRBV19 and TRBJ1-2, the full variable domain reads DGGITQSPKYLFRKEGQNVTLSCEQNLNHDAMYWYRQDPGQGLRLIYYSQIVNDFQKGDIAEGYSVSREKKESFPLTVTSAQKNPTAFYLCACGSSPAFPGYTFGSGTRLTVV.

V and J are TRBV7-9 and TRBJ1-2, with 9 bases aligning to TRBD1. Per the germline V gene, CDR1 is SEHNR and CDR2 is FQNEAQ (reference sequence). The CDR3 has 17 amino acids. V gave up 7 bases and J gave up 8 bases; unmatched junction bases: 20. CDR3 protein: CASTSARQGGRGEGYTF. Here the CDR3 DNA reads TGTGCCAGCACCTCCGCTAGACAGGGGGGACGCGGTGAGGGCTACACCTTC. The full variable domain, its missing parts supplied by reference TRBV7-9 and TRBJ1-2, is DTGVSQNPRHKITKRGQNVTFRCDPISEHNRLYWYRQTLGQGPEFLTYFQNEAQLEKSRLLSDRFSAERPKGSFSTLEIQRTEQGDSAMYLCASTSARQGGRGEGYTFGSGTRLTVV.

This clone came up a few times. The rearrangement uses TRBV28 and TRBJ2-1; D possibly corresponds to TRBD2 (6 bases). The germline V gene has CDR1 MDHEN and CDR2 SYDVKM. The CDR3 length is 14 residues. V lost 4 bases and J lost 3, with 10 bases in between. The CDR3 DNA reads as TGTGCCAGCAGTTGGGTCGGGGGCTACAATGAGCAGTTCTTC. This codes for CASSWVGGYNEQFF.

The chain has TRBV27 and TRBJ2-3; no definite D call. Germline V gene lookup returns CDR1 MNHEY and CDR2 SMNVEV (reference sequence). CDR3 length: 14 amino acids. V shed 2 bases and J shed 6 bases, with 12 bases lying between them. CDR3 sequence reads: CASSLLHPRDTQYF. CDR3 bases: TGTGCCAGCAGTTTACTTCATCCGAGGGATACGCAGTATTTT.

This sequence joins TRBV6-5 and TRBJ2-7; D is ambiguous. Trimming left V 2 bases short and J 0 bases short, with 11 bases between. From germline, CDR1 is MNHEY and CDR2 SVGAGI. The CDR3 spans 15 residues. The CDR3 here is CASSYKNRSSYEQYF. The CDR3 DNA reads TGTGCCAGCAGTTACAAAAACAGAAGCTCCTACGAGCAGTACTTC.

CDR3 sequence (DNA): TGTGCCAGCAATCAGGGAGGAGAGACCCAGTACTTC. It yields the protein CASNQGGETQYF. The J gene is TRBJ2-5, the V gene TRBV6-5, with D tentatively TRBD2 (6 bases). CDR1 and CDR2 (germline): MNHEY, SVGAGI. V was trimmed by 7 bases and J by 4 bases, leaving 10 bases between them. The CDR3 covers 12 residues.

The genes are TRBV6-1 and TRBJ1-1, with 7 bases that match TRBD1. Germline values: CDR1 MNHNS, CDR2 SASEGT. The CDR3 has 14 residues. The trim removed 6 bases at V and 1 base at J, leaving 5 bases unmatched. The chain's CDR3 is CASSRQGGNTEAFF. The CDR3 region has the DNA TGTGCCAGCAGCCGACAGGGTGGGAACACTGAAGCTTTCTTT.

V gene TRBV13 combines with J gene TRBJ1-2; D ambiguous. Germline V gene lookup returns CDR1 PRHDT and CDR2 FYEKMQ (reference sequence). The CDR3 is 12 residues long. V was pared by 7 bases and J by 0 bases, with 6 bases between. The CDR3 loop reads CASNRANYGYTF. The CDR3 nucleotides are TGTGCCAGCAACAGAGCTAACTATGGCTACACCTTC.

The V call is TRBV19, the J call TRBJ2-3, with TRBD2 matching over 13 bases. Germline loops: CDR1 LNHDA, CDR2 SQIVND (reference sequence). This CDR3 region has 19 residues. Trimming removed 4 bases from V and 4 bases from J; junction bases left unmatched: 14. CDR3 nucleotide sequence: TGTGCCAGTAGTAGGGGACTAGCGGGACTTTTTCCCACGGCAGATACGCAGTATTTT. Translation: CASSRGLAGLFPTADTQYF.

The chain's CDR3 is CASSSRTGVAEAFF. The CDR3 DNA reads TGCGCCAGCAGCTCTCGGACAGGGGTAGCTGAAGCTTTCTTT. V gene TRBV5-1 combines with J gene TRBJ1-1; 9 nucleotides match TRBD1. After removal of 3 bases from V and 6 bases from J, the junction contained 6 bases not matched to a gene. Looked up from germline, CDR1 is SGHRS and CDR2 is YFSETQ. This CDR3 has 14 amino acids.

This clone was detected a few times. V and J are TRBV5-8 and TRBJ2-6; D unresolved. CDR1 is SGHTS and CDR2 is YDEGEE in the germline V gene. The CDR3 runs 17 residues. Between the trimmed V and J ends, which lost 4 bases and 0 bases, there was a span of 14 bases. The CDR3 reads CASSHFRVGSGANVLTF. The CDR3 nucleotides read TGTGCCAGCAGCCATTTCCGGGTCGGCTCTGGGGCCAACGTCCTGACTTTC. The complete variable domain, with remaining parts taken from reference TRBV5-8 and TRBJ2-6, reads EAGVTQSPTHLIKTRGQQATLRCSPISGHTSVYWYQQALGLGLQFLLWYDEGEERNRGNFPPRFSGRQFPNYSSELNVNALELEDSALYLCASSHFRVGSGANVLTFGAGSRLTVL.

The genes are TRBV19 and TRBJ1-4, with 10 positions matching TRBD1. Losses at the gene ends were 4 bases for V and 6 bases for J; bases not matched to a gene: 5. Germline CDR1 and CDR2: LNHDA and SQIVND (reference sequence). The CDR3 sequence is 15 residues long. The CDR3 sequence is CASSSATGGDEKLFF. The DNA of the CDR3 is TGTGCCAGTAGTAGCGCGACAGGGGGCGATGAAAAACTGTTTTTT.

Only a few counts were recorded for this clone. The V gene is TRBV5-1, the J gene TRBJ2-4, with TRBD2 matching over 14 bases. This CDR3 region has 16 residues. Germline V gene data show CDR1 as SGHRS and CDR2 as YFSETQ. With 4 bases clipped from V and 9 bases from J, the junction kept 9 bases outside the gene matches. In nucleotides, the CDR3 is TGCGCCAGCAGCGAGGGAGGGACTAGCGGGAGTTTCATTCAGTACTTC. This translates into CASSEGGTSGSFIQYF.

The V and J genes are TRBV13 and TRBJ2-2, with a tentative D call TRBD2 (5 bases). The CDR3 covers 13 residues. V lost 4 bases and J 3 bases, leaving 6 bases between the germline ends. From germline, CDR1 is PRHDT and CDR2 FYEKMQ (reference sequence). The CDR3 sequence is CASSSGYTGELFF. CDR3 nucleotides: TGTGCCAGCAGCTCGGGATACACCGGGGAGCTGTTTTTT.

V and J are TRBV19 and TRBJ2-2; TRBD1 agrees at 9 bases. The germline CDR1 and CDR2 sequences are LNHDA and SQIVND (reference sequence). The CDR3 spans 15 residues. The V segment lost 7 bases and the J segment 4 bases; nucleotides outside the gene matches: 7. This chain's CDR3 is CASTTDRGVTGELFF. The DNA of the CDR3 is TGTGCCAGTACCACGGACAGGGGAGTCACCGGGGAGCTGTTTTTT.

This chain links TRBV3-1 (or the pseudogene TRBV3-2) with TRBJ1-3; D possibly corresponds to TRBD1 (5 bases). Trimming removed 4 bases from V and 4 bases from J, with 8 bases in between. Germline assignment: CDR1 LGHDT and CDR2 YNNKEL (reference sequence). The CDR3 length is 13 residues. This chain's CDR3 is CASSRRQGNTIYF. The CDR3 coding sequence is TGTGCCAGCAGCCGAAGACAGGGAAACACCATATATTTT.

J is TRBJ2-1 and V is TRBV10-1, with 7 bases aligning to TRBD2. From germline, CDR1 is WNHNN and CDR2 SYGVQD (reference sequence). Losses at the gene ends were 2 bases for V and 6 bases for J; bases not matched to a gene: 4. The CDR3 sequence is 14 residues long. The CDR3 sequence: CASSEGGGVNEQFF. Here the CDR3 DNA reads TGCGCCAGCAGTGAGGGGGGGGGAGTCAATGAGCAGTTCTTC.

The chain combines TRBV2 with TRBJ1-2; 11 positions agree with TRBD1. The CDR3 contains 15 residues. V shed 5 bases, J shed 7 bases, and the junction held 9 bases outside the gene matches. CDR1 and CDR2 from the germline V gene are SNHLY and FYNNEI. Here the CDR3 DNA reads TGTGCCAGCAGTTATCACGGACAGGGGGCTTTTGGCTACACCTTC. The encoded protein is CASSYHGQGAFGYTF.

The CDR3 region has the DNA TGCGCCAGCAGCTTGGAGCTGATCTCCTACGAGCAGTACTTC. Amino acids: CASSLELISYEQYF. The V gene is TRBV5-1, the J gene TRBJ2-7; no reliable D call. Germline values: CDR1 SGHRS, CDR2 YFSETQ. Trimming pared 0 bases from V and 0 bases from J, leaving 7 bases between. The CDR3 consists of 14 residues.

In DNA, the CDR3 is TGCGCCAGCAGTGATAGGAACACCGGGGAGCTGTTTTTT. It is translated as CASSDRNTGELFF. The rearrangement joins TRBV10-1 to TRBJ2-2; D gene unclear. The V gene lost 3 bases and the J gene lost 1 base, with 3 bases spanning the gap. From germline, CDR1 is WNHNN and CDR2 SYGVQD (reference sequence). The CDR3 spans 13 residues.